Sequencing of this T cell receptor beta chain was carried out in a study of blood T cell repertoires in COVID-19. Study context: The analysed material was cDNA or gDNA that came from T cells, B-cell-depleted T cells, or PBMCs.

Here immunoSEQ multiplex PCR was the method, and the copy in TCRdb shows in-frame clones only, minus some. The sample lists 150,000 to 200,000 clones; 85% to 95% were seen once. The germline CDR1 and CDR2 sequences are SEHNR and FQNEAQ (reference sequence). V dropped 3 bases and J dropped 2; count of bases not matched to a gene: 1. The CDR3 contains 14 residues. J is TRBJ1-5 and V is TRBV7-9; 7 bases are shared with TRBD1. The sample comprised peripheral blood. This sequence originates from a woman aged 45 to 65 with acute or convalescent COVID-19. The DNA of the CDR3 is TGTGCCAGCAGCTTTCAGGGGGGCAATCAGCCCCAGCATTTT. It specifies CASSFQGGNQPQHF.